The entry that follows covers one TCR beta chain sequence. No antigen is known for it. No base-level quality is on record; no much larger clone is a single base apart. Genomic DNA was extracted from sorted cells for sequencing of the TCRbeta CDR3 region. The immunoSEQ Assay was used to sequence the TCRbeta CDR3 regions. Drawn from immuneACCESS, this table holds only the in-frame rearrangements with V and J called that TCRdb kept. Clones are partly lost; checked studies trace under half to an unresolved V gene and leave the rest unexplained. A total of roughly 27,000 clones appear in this sample, 81% of them only once. Roughly 30% of the sample is taken by the ten largest. The trial excluded patients who had a history of autoimmune disease or were on systemic immunosuppression. Peripheral blood for TCR sequencing was collected from all dose cohorts at baseline, on cycle 4 day 1, and on cycle 7 day 1. The samples were drawn from a first-in-human, open-label, multicenter phase I dose-escalation trial of ivuxolimab. Adults with locally advanced or metastatic melanoma, renal cell carcinoma, hepatocellular carcinoma or head and neck squamous cell carcinoma were enrolled in the trial. Before TCR sequencing, CD4+ and CD8+ T cells were separately sorted from peripheral blood.

This record comes from a study of OX40 agonist ivuxolimab in advanced cancers. About the investigation overall: Ivuxolimab was a fully human IgG2 agonistic monoclonal antibody targeting the costimulatory receptor OX40 (CD134). Patients were allowed to have had prior anti-PD-1, anti-PD-L1 or anti-CTLA-4 therapy, and approximately 40% of the dose-escalation patients had been treated with checkpoint inhibitors. Partial responses were achieved by three dose-escalation patients, of whom one had hepatocellular carcinoma and two had cutaneous melanoma. The paper describes the monotherapy dose-escalation part (N ≈ 50 patients) of the phase I trial of ivuxolimab. Of the roughly 52 dose-escalation patients, hepatocellular carcinoma was present in approximately 20, melanoma in some 15, renal cell carcinoma in 9 and head and neck cancer in 9. Peripheral TCRbeta sequencing aimed to test whether ivuxolimab altered TCR sequence diversity and caused clonal T-cell expansion. In the dose-escalation cohort, around four fifths of patients were male, and the mean age was roughly 60 years with a range of roughly 20 to 79. Intravenous ivuxolimab was administered to patients every 2 weeks at six dose levels: 0.01, 0.1, 0.3, 1.5, 3 and 10 mg/kg.

Trimmed from V: 1 base; trimmed from J: 0 bases; junction bases lacking a gene match: 5. Inclusive of the bounding cysteine and phenylalanine, the CDR3 is 16 residues long. The only DNA kept is the CDR3, 48 bases in frame from the first base. In the germline V gene, CDR1 corresponds to SGHTA and CDR2 to FQGNSA. What the study reported, not specific to this receptor: At doses from 0.1 to 3.0 mg/kg, clonal expansion was seen in both CD4+ and CD8+ blood T cells between baseline and week 6. After ivuxolimab, CD8+ T cells had more expanded clones than CD4+ T cells on average. In the 0.1-3.0 mg/kg groups, partial responders were among the patients with the lowest normalized peripheral clonal expansion, particularly in CD8+ T cells. Low levels of normalized T-cell clonal expansion were also seen in some patients who did not respond. Antigen specificity was not determined for the clonally expanded peripheral T cells.

The sequence joins TRBV7-2 to TRBJ2-7; TRBD1 matches 8 bases in the middle. Sequenced here: CD4+ or CD8+ T cells sorted from blood, sampled in a trial of the OX40 agonist ivuxolimab. This clonotype was sampled from an adult with an advanced solid tumor such as melanoma, head and neck, liver or kidney cancer. Here the CDR3 is given as CASSLVRQGASYEQYF. DNA sequence: TGTGCCAGCAGCTTAGTACGGCAGGGGGCCTCCTACGAGCAGTACTTC. The variable domain in full, with residues beyond the CDR3 obtained from the reference TRBV7-2 and TRBJ2-7 genes, is GAGVSQSPSNKVTEKGKDVELRCDPISGHTALYWYRQSLGQGLEFLIYFQGNSAPDKSGLPSDRFSAERTGGSVSTLTIQRTQQEDSAVYLCASSLVRQGASYEQYFGPGTRLTVT.